One sample yielded the 32 T cell receptor beta chains listed below, sequenced in a study of PD-L1 blockade in urothelial cancer. Method: immunoSEQ multiplex PCR; TCRdb's copy keeps in-frame clones and lacks some. The sample carries roughly 100,000 clones, approximately 85% recorded once. Sequencing was performed on PBMCs, taken around atezolizumab (anti-PD-L1) treatment. All receptors derive from a man over 45 with urothelial cancer.

Written as DNA, the CDR3 is TGTGCCAGCAGCCAGCGGTCCACTGAAGCTTTCTTT. Its translation is CASSQRSTEAFF. This chain uses TRBV7-8 with TRBJ1-1; unclear D gene. The CDR3 has 12 amino acids. Trimming removed 5 bases at V and 4 bases at J, with 8 bases between. The V gene's germline CDR1 is SGHVS and CDR2 FQNEAQ.

The genes are TRBV28 and TRBJ2-7; no definite D call. CDR1 MDHEN and CDR2 SYDVKM come from the germline V gene. The CDR3 has 13 residues. With 6 bases removed from V and 1 base from J, the gap between germline ends came to 10 bases. CDR3 loop: CASSFEQSYEQYF. CDR3 nucleotides: TGTGCCAGCAGCTTCGAACAGTCCTACGAGCAGTACTTC.

The chain joins TRBV7-9 to TRBJ2-1, with D hard to call. Per germline, CDR1 SEHNR and CDR2 FQNEAQ (reference sequence). V was shortened by 2 bases and J by 5 bases, with 16 bases between the two germline ends. There are 16 residues in the CDR3. CDR3 coding DNA: TGTGCCAGCAGCTTACAGAAGTCCCTGATCCACAATGAGCAGTTCTTC. Translating it yields CASSLQKSLIHNEQFF.

The chain joins TRBV6-1 to TRBJ1-1, with 8 bases that match TRBD1. Germline values: CDR1 MNHNS, CDR2 SASEGT. V gave up 6 bases and J gave up 5 bases; unmatched junction bases: 5. The CDR3 has 13 amino acids. The CDR3 bases are TGTGCCAGCAGACACAGGGGGAGTACTGAAGCTTTCTTT. Its translation is CASRHRGSTEAFF.

This sequence joins TRBV11-2 and TRBJ2-4; possibly TRBD2 for D (5 bases). Germline values: CDR1 SGHAT, CDR2 FQNNGV. The germline V and J ends were trimmed by 8 bases and 7 bases, with 15 bases remaining between them. The CDR3 totals 13 residues. The CDR3 sequence: CASGSSPGNIQYF. The CDR3 DNA reads TGTGCCAGCGGAAGTTCTCCGGGGAACATTCAGTACTTC. Filled out from reference TRBV11-2 and TRBJ2-4, the complete variable domain reads EAGVAQSPRYKIIEKRQSVAFWCNPISGHATLYWYQQILGQGPKLLIQFQNNGVVDDSQLPKDRFSAERLKGVDSTLKIQPAKLEDSAVYLCASGSSPGNIQYFGAGTRLSVL.

This sequence joins TRBV7-9 and TRBJ2-4; D not resolved. The CDR3 has 15 amino acids. Trimming pared 2 bases from V and 0 bases from J, leaving 8 bases between. Looked up from germline, CDR1 is SEHNR and CDR2 is FQNEAQ (reference sequence). CDR3 nucleotide sequence: TGTGCCAGCAGCTTACCCCAGAAAGCCAAAAACATTCAGTACTTC. Its protein is CASSLPQKAKNIQYF.

The chain joins TRBV28 to TRBJ1-1; TRBD1 is a possible D gene (5 bases). CDR1 MDHEN and CDR2 SYDVKM come from the germline V gene. This CDR3 is 14 amino acids long. V was trimmed by 6 bases and J by 0 bases, leaving 11 bases between them. The CDR3 DNA is TGTGCCAGCAGGGGAGGACACCTGAACACTGAAGCTTTCTTT. This encodes CASRGGHLNTEAFF. Based on the CDR3 plus reference TRBV28 and TRBJ1-1, the full variable domain is DVKVTQSSRYLVKRTGEKVFLECVQDMDHENMFWYRQDPGLGLRLIYFSYDVKMKEKGDIPEGYSVSREKKERFSLILESASTNQTSMYLCASRGGHLNTEAFFGQGTRLTVV.

The V call is TRBV19, the J call TRBJ1-5; D unclear. Trimming shortened V by 4 bases and J by 4 bases, and 8 bases separated the two germline ends. CDR3 length equals 13 residues. Germline V CDR1 and CDR2: LNHDA, SQIVND (reference sequence). CDR3 sequence reads: CASSTTRNQPQHF. The DNA for the CDR3 is TGTGCCAGTAGTACGACGAGGAATCAGCCCCAGCATTTT.

The chain is built from TRBV5-1 and TRBJ1-6; D might be TRBD1 (6 bases). Trimming took 4 bases from V and 6 from J, leaving 14 bases between them. Germline CDR1 SGHRS, CDR2 YFSETQ. The CDR3 covers 15 residues. The CDR3 reads CASSASDSSNSPLHF. In DNA, the CDR3 is TGCGCCAGCAGCGCCTCGGACAGCTCTAATTCACCCCTCCACTTT.

The chain couples TRBV29-1 to TRBJ1-2; 9 bases match TRBD1. The CDR3 consists of 14 residues. V was clipped by 0 bases and J by 8 bases; unmatched bases: 7. Germline V gene data show CDR1 as SQVTM and CDR2 as ANQGSEA. The CDR3 protein is CSVEEFGTGQGYTF. DNA of the CDR3: TGCAGCGTTGAAGAATTCGGGACAGGGCAAGGCTACACCTTC.

The chain has TRBV7-9 and TRBJ2-2, with 7 bases that match TRBD1. The CDR3 sequence is 16 residues long. CDR1 and CDR2 from the germline V gene are SEHNR and FQNEAQ (reference sequence). V gave up 5 bases and J gave up 5 bases; unmatched junction bases: 11. Here the CDR3 reads CASSRRQGDRTGELFF. In nucleotides, the CDR3 is TGTGCCAGCAGCCGGAGACAGGGAGATAGGACCGGGGAGCTGTTTTTT.

This chain connects TRBV5-1 to TRBJ2-1, with a possible D match to TRBD2 (6 bases). Germline CDR1 and CDR2: SGHRS and YFSETQ. V gave up 0 bases and J gave up 0 bases, with 7 bases separating them. The CDR3 is 15 amino acids. CDR3 amino acids: CASSLVSGSYNEQFF. The CDR3 DNA is TGCGCCAGCAGCTTGGTTAGCGGCTCCTACAATGAGCAGTTCTTC.

This sequence joins TRBV15 and TRBJ2-2; 12 bases map to TRBD2. Unmatched junction bases numbered 15, after V lost 10 bases and J lost 6 bases. The germline V gene encodes CDR1 LNHNV and CDR2 YYDKDF (reference sequence). The CDR3 has 17 residues. The CDR3 loop is CAMDSVASSGRAGELFF. The CDR3 DNA follows: TGTGCCATGGATAGTGTGGCGTCTAGCGGGAGGGCCGGGGAGCTGTTTTTT.

This clone was observed once. The chain links TRBV5-5 to TRBJ2-1; weak D call: TRBD1 (5 bases). Trimming removed 0 bases at V and 8 bases at J, with 12 bases between. Germline CDR1 SGHKS, CDR2 YYEKEE (reference sequence). The CDR3 runs 14 residues. The CDR3 DNA reads as TGTGCCAGCAGCTTGGGACAGTCCCCCCATGAGCAGTTCTTC. Translation gives CASSLGQSPHEQFF.

In this sample, this clone turned up a few times. The gene calls are TRBV27 and TRBJ1-2; D is unresolved. CDR1 and CDR2 (germline): MNHEY, SMNVEV (reference sequence). With 4 bases removed from V and 2 bases from J, the gap between germline ends came to 14 bases. This CDR3 comprises 15 residues. DNA for the CDR3: TGTGCCAGCAGTTCGTATAGCCCTAAAAACTATGGCTACACCTTC. Amino acids: CASSSYSPKNYGYTF.

The J gene is TRBJ1-2, the V gene TRBV19, with 9 positions matching TRBD1. Germline loops: CDR1 LNHDA, CDR2 SQIVND (reference sequence). Trimming took 3 bases from V and 2 from J; bases not matched to a gene: 4. The CDR3 sequence is 15 residues long. The DNA for the CDR3 is TGTGCCAGTAGTATCTCGACAGGGGGGAACTATGGCTACACCTTC. Protein product: CASSISTGGNYGYTF.

V usage is TRBV9 and J usage is TRBJ2-7, with 7 bases identical to TRBD1. The germline V gene encodes CDR1 SGDLS and CDR2 YYNGEE. With 4 bases clipped from V and 0 bases from J, the junction kept 4 bases outside the gene matches. The CDR3 extends over 14 amino acids. CDR3 loop: CASSTRDSSYEQYF. The CDR3 DNA sequence: TGTGCCAGCAGCACCCGGGACAGCTCCTACGAGCAGTACTTC.

The chain has TRBV27 and TRBJ2-1, with TRBD2 identical over 9 bases. Germline CDR1 MNHEY, CDR2 SMNVEV (reference sequence). Losses at the gene ends were 6 bases for V and 7 bases for J; bases not matched to a gene: 16. The CDR3 sequence is 17 residues long. The CDR3 protein is CASSSDGGGEWENEQFF. CDR3 coding DNA: TGTGCCAGCAGCAGTGACGGCGGGGGGGAATGGGAAAATGAGCAGTTCTTC.

The chain couples TRBV28 to TRBJ2-1, with D possibly matching TRBD2 (6 bases). The germline V gene has CDR1 MDHEN and CDR2 SYDVKM. The CDR3 has 16 amino acids. The V gene lost 5 bases and the J gene lost 2 bases, with 16 bases spanning the gap. CDR3 protein: CASSPPGRGTYNEQFF. DNA for the CDR3: TGTGCCAGCAGTCCCCCTGGGCGCGGGACCTACAATGAGCAGTTCTTC.

The chain combines TRBV28 with TRBJ2-7, with TRBD2 identical over 12 bases. The germline gives CDR1 MDHEN, CDR2 SYDVKM. The CDR3 runs 18 residues. V gave up 3 bases and J gave up 2 bases; unmatched junction bases: 11. CDR3 residues: CASSLGHRTSGVTYEQYF. CDR3 nucleotides: TGTGCCAGCAGTTTGGGACATAGGACTAGCGGGGTTACCTACGAGCAGTACTTC.

The CDR3 DNA reads TGTGCCAGCAGCTTAGCCGGCAGGGGCGGTGAAGCTTTCTTT. Translated: CASSLAGRGGEAFF. The chain couples TRBV7-2 to TRBJ1-1; perhaps TRBD1 as D (6 bases). Between the trimmed V and J ends, which lost 0 bases and 7 bases, there was a span of 12 bases. Germline CDR1 is SGHTA and CDR2 is FQGNSA. The CDR3 extends over 14 amino acids.

This sequence joins TRBV30 and TRBJ2-7; 8 bases match TRBD2. This CDR3 comprises 16 residues. Germline loops: CDR1 GTSNPN, CDR2 SVGIG (reference sequence). The J segment lost 3 bases and the V segment lost 0 bases, leaving 10 bases of the junction unmatched. The CDR3 loop is CAWSVTGRVRNYEQYF. CDR3 nucleotides: TGTGCCTGGAGTGTTACCGGGAGGGTCCGTAACTACGAGCAGTACTTC.

This rearrangement joins TRBV27 to TRBJ2-5; TRBD2 agrees at 11 bases. V lost 6 bases and J lost 5; bases outside the gene matches: 5. This CDR3 is built from 14 residues. CDR1 and CDR2 from the germline V gene are MNHEY and SMNVEV (reference sequence). DNA of the CDR3: TGTGCCAGCAGGAGGCTAGCGGGAGGTGAGACCCAGTACTTC. It specifies CASRRLAGGETQYF.

The gene calls are TRBV19 and TRBJ2-1, with 7 positions matching TRBD1. The germline gives CDR1 LNHDA, CDR2 SQIVND (reference sequence). Unmatched junction bases numbered 10, after V lost 8 bases and J lost 3 bases. The CDR3 has 15 amino acids. CDR3 sequence: CASRAGAGGYNEQFF. Here the CDR3 DNA reads TGTGCCAGTCGCGCCGGGGCAGGGGGCTACAATGAGCAGTTCTTC.

J is TRBJ2-1 and V is TRBV4-1; 12 bases agree with TRBD2. With V trimmed by 3 bases and J by 4 bases, 7 bases remained unmatched. This CDR3 comprises 17 residues. CDR1 and CDR2 (germline): MGHRA, YSYEKL. CDR3 nucleotides: TGCGCCAGCAGCCAGAGGGAAGGGACTAGCGGGTACAATGAGCAGTTCTTC. Protein sequence: CASSQREGTSGYNEQFF.

DNA of the CDR3: TGTGCCAGCAGTTTAAGCGGATACTCTTTCAATGAGCAGTTCTTC. Translation: CASSLSGYSFNEQFF. This rearrangement joins TRBV28 to TRBJ2-1; TRBD2 is a possible D gene (5 bases). CDR3 length: 15 residues. Deletions cut 2 bases from V and 6 bases from J, with 14 bases between. CDR1 is MDHEN and CDR2 is SYDVKM in the germline V gene.

The chain employs TRBV19 and TRBJ1-2, with unresolved D. The V end was cut by 7 bases, the J end by 4 bases, with 13 bases between. The germline V gene has CDR1 LNHDA and CDR2 SQIVND (reference sequence). The CDR3 runs to 13 residues. The CDR3, as DNA: TGTGCCAGTACAACACCCCGGGTCTATGGCTACACCTTC. Protein sequence: CASTTPRVYGYTF.

This sequence joins TRBV13 and TRBJ1-1; no definite D call. The CDR3 consists of 15 residues. Germline values: CDR1 PRHDT, CDR2 FYEKMQ (reference sequence). The V end was cut by 5 bases, the J end by 6 bases, with 19 bases between. The CDR3 reads CASSQAGSGRAEAFF. DNA for the CDR3: TGTGCCAGCAGCCAAGCCGGTTCGGGGAGGGCTGAAGCTTTCTTT.

The V call is TRBV7-3, the J call TRBJ2-5; a possible D gene is TRBD2 (6 bases). CDR1 and CDR2 (germline): SGHTA, FQGTGA. The CDR3 has 15 amino acids. With 3 bases removed from V and 0 bases from J, the gap between germline ends came to 11 bases. The CDR3 DNA follows: TGTGCCAGCAGCTTGGGGGGACGGAACCAAGAGACCCAGTACTTC. It translates to CASSLGGRNQETQYF.

This clone was recorded only once. The chain uses TRBV6-6 and TRBJ1-1, with D perhaps matching TRBD1 (5 bases). V was clipped by 6 bases and J by 10 bases, with 12 bases between them. The V gene's germline CDR1 is MNHNY and CDR2 SVGAGI (reference sequence). There are 11 residues in the CDR3. CDR3 amino acids: CASREQAVAFF. DNA for the CDR3: TGTGCCAGCAGGGAACAGGCGGTAGCTTTCTTT.

J is TRBJ2-7 and V is TRBV30, with 7 bases aligning to TRBD2. V shed 0 bases, J shed 2 bases, and the junction held 7 bases outside the gene matches. Germline values: CDR1 GTSNPN, CDR2 SVGIG (reference sequence). CDR3 size: 15 residues. The CDR3 DNA is TGTGCCTGGAGTGTATCTAGCGGCCCACCCTACGAGCAGTACTTC. Amino acids: CAWSVSSGPPYEQYF.

CDR3 DNA: TGTGCCAGCTCACCTACTCTCGACTCGTCTGGGGAGCAGTACTTC. Translated, it gives CASSPTLDSSGEQYF. The chain combines TRBV18 with TRBJ2-7; unclear D gene. Trimming stripped 3 bases from V and 7 bases from J, with 19 bases between. This CDR3 has 15 amino acids. Per germline, CDR1 KGHSH and CDR2 LQKENI.